Following are 23 T cell receptor beta chains from one sample sequenced in a study of shared clonotypes between healthy human individuals. Repertoires were generated with immunoSEQ multiplex PCR, while TCRdb's copy carries only in-frame clones and drops some. The sample yields 2.3 million or so clones, more than 85% seen once. The sample comprised naive CD4+ T cells from PBMCs. Noted subset: CD45RA+ positively selected. These receptors were collected from a man between 18 and 35 years old in good health. Some clones in this sample may be carry-over from other donors' samples.

This chain uses TRBV18 with TRBJ1-1; 7 bases are a match to TRBD1. This CDR3 has 16 amino acids. CDR1 KGHSH and CDR2 LQKENI come from the germline V gene. V was pared by 2 bases and J by 3 bases, with 9 bases of the junction left unmatched. CDR3 bases: TGTGCCAGCTCACCATCGGTGTCGCAGGGGGACACTGAAGCTTTCTTT. Residues: CASSPSVSQGDTEAFF.

The chain uses TRBV11-2 and TRBJ2-3; TRBD2 agrees at 7 bases. V lost 6 bases to trimming and J lost 2 bases; unmatched junction nucleotides: 8. The germline V gene has CDR1 SGHAT and CDR2 FQNNGV. The CDR3 consists of 15 residues. CDR3 bases: TGTGCCAGCAGTGTCTCCGGGACTACCACAGATACGCAGTATTTT. Protein sequence: CASSVSGTTTDTQYF. The full variable domain, with the rest looked up from reference TRBV11-2 and TRBJ2-3, is EAGVAQSPRYKIIEKRQSVAFWCNPISGHATLYWYQQILGQGPKLLIQFQNNGVVDDSQLPKDRFSAERLKGVDSTLKIQPAKLEDSAVYLCASSVSGTTTDTQYFGPGTRLTVL.

V is TRBV9 and J is TRBJ2-1, with 10 nucleotides matching TRBD1. Per the germline V gene, CDR1 is SGDLS and CDR2 is YYNGEE. V dropped 2 bases and J dropped 8; count of bases not matched to a gene: 10. This CDR3 is 16 amino acids long. CDR3: CASSVSRTGGKYEQFF. CDR3 in DNA: TGTGCCAGCAGCGTGAGTCGGACAGGGGGTAAATATGAGCAGTTCTTC.

This clone was seen just once. V gene TRBV9 combines with J gene TRBJ2-7, with D possibly matching TRBD2 (7 bases). The length of the CDR3 is 13 residues. Germline V gene lookup returns CDR1 SGDLS and CDR2 YYNGEE. With 6 bases removed from V and 5 bases from J, the gap between germline ends came to 15 bases. The CDR3 DNA is TGTGCCAGCAATTTTCGGGGGGCGGACGAGCAGTACTTC. This encodes CASNFRGADEQYF.

The chain has TRBV9 and TRBJ2-5; D not resolved. The V end lost 2 bases, the J end lost 1 base, and 9 bases lay between the germline ends. Looked up from germline, CDR1 is SGDLS and CDR2 is YYNGEE. The CDR3 length is 14 residues. This CDR3 reads CASSVRLSQETQYF. CDR3 nucleotide sequence: TGTGCCAGCAGCGTGCGACTTTCCCAAGAGACCCAGTACTTC.

V and J are TRBV2 and TRBJ1-1; D remains ambiguous. Trimming pared 7 bases from V and 7 bases from J, leaving 10 bases between. Germline V gene data show CDR1 as SNHLY and CDR2 as FYNNEI. The CDR3 runs to 11 residues. The CDR3 sequence: CASKAAVEAFF. Here the CDR3 DNA reads TGTGCCAGCAAGGCGGCGGTTGAAGCTTTCTTT.

The genes are TRBV5-1 and TRBJ2-3; D remains ambiguous. The CDR3 sequence is 13 residues long. The germline gives CDR1 SGHRS, CDR2 YFSETQ. V lost 3 bases to trimming and J lost 5 bases, with 10 bases between them. The DNA for the CDR3 is TGCGCCAGCAGCTCCAAACCAGGAGATACGCAGTATTTT. The encoded protein is CASSSKPGDTQYF.

The chain recombines TRBV29-1 with TRBJ1-2, with unresolved D. V was trimmed by 2 bases and J by 8 bases, leaving 18 bases between them. This CDR3 has 14 amino acids. Germline assignment: CDR1 SQVTM and CDR2 ANQGSEA. The CDR3: CSVEFQSLSSGYTF. CDR3 DNA sequence: TGCAGCGTTGAATTTCAGTCCCTATCCAGCGGCTACACCTTC.

The rearrangement links TRBV18 to TRBJ2-3, with TRBD2 identical over 9 bases. Germline lookup yields CDR1 KGHSH and CDR2 LQKENI. The trim removed 4 bases at V and 2 bases at J, leaving 7 bases unmatched. This CDR3 has 16 residues. The DNA for the CDR3 is TGTGCCAGCTCACGACTGCGACTAGCGGACACAGATACGCAGTATTTT. Protein: CASSRLRLADTDTQYF.

The rearrangement uses TRBV18 and TRBJ2-1, with TRBD1 matching over 10 bases. Losses at the gene ends were 5 bases for V and 8 bases for J; bases not matched to a gene: 12. CDR3 length: 16 amino acids. The germline V gene encodes CDR1 KGHSH and CDR2 LQKENI. The CDR3 region has the DNA TGTGCCAGCTCAGCGGGGAGGACAGGGGGTCGGGATGAGCAGTTCTTC. Protein: CASSAGRTGGRDEQFF.

J is TRBJ1-5 and V is TRBV6-6; possible D gene TRBD1, 5 bases. The germline V and J ends were trimmed by 6 bases and 10 bases, with 16 bases remaining between them. In germline, CDR1 is MNHNY, CDR2 SVGAGI (reference sequence). The CDR3 contains 13 residues. CDR3 loop: CASRPTDAGPQHF. Here the CDR3 DNA reads TGTGCCAGCAGACCGACAGACGCGGGCCCCCAGCATTTT.

J is TRBJ2-1 and V is TRBV11-3, with D maybe TRBD2 (6 bases). The CDR3 covers 15 residues. CDR1 is SGHNT, CDR2 YENEEA, per germline. V was shortened by 5 bases and J by 5 bases, with 16 bases between the two germline ends. The CDR3 DNA reads TGTGCCAGCAGCCCGTACGGGAGTGAGAACAATGAGCAGTTCTTC. It specifies CASSPYGSENNEQFF. The whole variable domain, filled in from reference TRBV11-3 and TRBJ2-1, reads EAGVVQSPRYKIIEKKQPVAFWCNPISGHNTLYWYLQNLGQGPELLIRYENEEAVDDSQLPKDRFSAERLKGVDSTLKIQPAELGDSAVYLCASSPYGSENNEQFFGPGTRLTVL.

This sequence joins TRBV9 and TRBJ1-5; tentative D call: TRBD1 (6 bases). Germline V CDR1 and CDR2: SGDLS, YYNGEE. CDR3 size: 14 residues. V was pared by 0 bases and J by 5 bases, with 9 bases between. The CDR3 DNA reads TGTGCCAGCAGCGTAGATCAGGGGTATCAGCCCCAGCATTTT. Amino acid sequence: CASSVDQGYQPQHF.

This chain links TRBV5-1 with TRBJ2-7, with 10 bases fitting TRBD1. From germline, CDR1 is SGHRS and CDR2 YFSETQ. V shed 0 bases, J shed 2 bases, and the junction held 8 bases outside the gene matches. The CDR3 is 17 residues long. Written as DNA, the CDR3 is TGCGCCAGCAGCTTGGTCGGGACAGGGGTTATACCCTACGAGCAGTACTTC. It yields the protein CASSLVGTGVIPYEQYF.

This chain links TRBV27 with TRBJ2-6; 7 nucleotides align to TRBD2. V shed 0 bases and J 1 base; nucleotides not matched to a gene: 3. The germline V gene encodes CDR1 MNHEY and CDR2 SMNVEV (reference sequence). CDR3 length: 17 amino acids. CDR3 coding DNA: TGTGCCAGCAGTTTATCGATGGGGGGGTCTGGGGCCAACGTCCTGACTTTC. Its translation: CASSLSMGGSGANVLTF.

As for this clone: Different DNA sequences within this sample yield the same CDR3. The rearrangement links TRBV19 to TRBJ2-7, with D maybe TRBD2 (5 bases). Germline V gives CDR1 LNHDA, CDR2 SQIVND (reference sequence). The length of the CDR3 is 12 residues. V shed 4 bases and J shed 4 bases, with 8 bases lying between them. The CDR3 nucleotides are TGTGCCAGTAGTAGGGGAGCTTACGAGCAGTACTTC. This gives the protein CASSRGAYEQYF.

The V and J genes are TRBV4-2 and TRBJ1-1, with 7 bases that match TRBD1. Germline CDR1 and CDR2: LGHNA and YNFKEQ. CDR3 length equals 17 residues. Losses at the gene ends were 1 base for V and 1 base for J; bases not matched to a gene: 9. The CDR3 DNA reads TGTGCCAGCAGCCAAGGGACATTCGGGACAGCGAACACTGAAGCTTTCTTT. This codes for CASSQGTFGTANTEAFF.

The V call is TRBV5-1, the J call TRBJ2-1; D uncertain. Germline CDR1 is SGHRS and CDR2 is YFSETQ. The CDR3 has 14 amino acids. The ends were cut back, 4 bases at V and 3 bases at J, with 11 bases in the middle. CDR3 protein: CASSAPNNYNEQFF. For the CDR3, the DNA is TGCGCCAGCAGCGCGCCAAACAACTACAATGAGCAGTTCTTC.

The V gene is TRBV18, the J gene TRBJ2-7; D may be TRBD1 or TRBD2 (6 bases each). V was pared by 3 bases and J by 6 bases, with 21 bases between. Germline V lookup: CDR1 KGHSH, CDR2 LQKENI. The CDR3 is 16 amino acids. For the CDR3, the DNA is TGTGCCAGCTCACCTCCCGGGGGCGCCGTCCTTCGCGAGCAGTACTTC. Protein sequence: CASSPPGGAVLREQYF.

The chain employs TRBV7-9 and TRBJ2-7, with 7 bases fitting TRBD2. This CDR3 is 15 amino acids long. Losses at the gene ends were 3 bases for V and 3 bases for J; bases not matched to a gene: 8. The germline CDR1 and CDR2 sequences are SEHNR and FQNEAQ (reference sequence). The CDR3 bases are TGTGCCAGCAGCTTGAATGTCGGGAGGAGCTACGAGCAGTACTTC. This sequence encodes CASSLNVGRSYEQYF.

In regard to this clone: This sample includes further DNA sequences coding for the same CDR3. The rearrangement uses TRBV5-1 and TRBJ1-5, with a weak D call TRBD1 (5 bases). Germline V lookup: CDR1 SGHRS, CDR2 YFSETQ. This CDR3 is built from 13 residues. Trimming removed 4 bases from V and 7 bases from J, with 12 bases in between. The chain's CDR3 is CASSPQGGQPQHF. DNA for the CDR3: TGCGCCAGCAGCCCCCAGGGCGGCCAGCCCCAGCATTTT.

V gene TRBV6-1 combines with J gene TRBJ2-1, with 7 bases fitting TRBD2. The length of the CDR3 is 16 residues. Germline CDR1 and CDR2: MNHNS and SASEGT. Germline trimming cut 2 bases from V and 3 bases from J; bases unmatched to any gene: 7. The DNA for the CDR3 is TGTGCCAGCAGTGAATCCCGACTAGCTAACTACAATGAGCAGTTCTTC. Translation: CASSESRLANYNEQFF.

A word on this clone: This specimen includes other DNA sequences encoding the same CDR3. J is TRBJ2-1 and V is TRBV12-5; either TRBD1 or TRBD2 may supply D (5 bases each). Trimming removed 2 bases at V and 9 bases at J, with 8 bases between. The CDR3 totals 12 residues. CDR1 is LGHNT, CDR2 FRNRAP, per germline. DNA for the CDR3: TGTGCTAGTGGTTTGCTCGGGGCTGAGCAGTTCTTC. Protein product: CASGLLGAEQFF.